This record covers a single T cell receptor beta chain. TCR beta CDR3 region amplification was performed from RNA transcripts. A first-round RT-PCR of the TCR CDR3 used the HTBI primer set. MiXCR, run by TCRdb on the multiplex PCR reads, gives a single entry per CDR3 protein. This sample has more than 650,000 distinct CDR3 sequences, with approximately 15% found just once. These data come from a study of T cells in Graves' hyperthyroidism and ophthalmopathy. There are 16 residues in the CDR3. Trimming at V came to 4 bases and at J to 1 base, leaving 4 bases not matched to a gene. In germline, CDR1 is SGHDT, CDR2 YYEEEE. Over 18 months, lack of ophthalmopathy progression marked Graves' hyperthyroidism as stable.

This TCR was recovered from a young woman with Graves' hyperthyroidism. The specimen was blood. The gene calls are TRBV5-6 and TRBJ2-2; 10 nucleotides align to TRBD1. As DNA, the CDR3 is TGTGCCAGCAGCCTGTGGGACAGGGGGAACACCGGGGAGCTGTTTTTT. This encodes CASSLWDRGNTGELFF.